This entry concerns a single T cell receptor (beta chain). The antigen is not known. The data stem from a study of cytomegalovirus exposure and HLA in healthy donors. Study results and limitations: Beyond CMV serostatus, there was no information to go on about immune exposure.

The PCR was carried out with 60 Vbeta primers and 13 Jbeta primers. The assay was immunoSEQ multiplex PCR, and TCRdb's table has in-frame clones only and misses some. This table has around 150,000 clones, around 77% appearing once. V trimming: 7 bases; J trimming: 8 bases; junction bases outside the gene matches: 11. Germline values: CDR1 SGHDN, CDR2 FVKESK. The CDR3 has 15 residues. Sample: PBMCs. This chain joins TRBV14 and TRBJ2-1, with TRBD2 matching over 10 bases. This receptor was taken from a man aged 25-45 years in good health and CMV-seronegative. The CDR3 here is CASKAGLAFSDEQFF. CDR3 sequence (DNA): TGTGCCAGCAAAGCGGGACTAGCGTTCAGTGATGAGCAGTTCTTC. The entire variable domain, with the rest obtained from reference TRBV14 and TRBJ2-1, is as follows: EAGVTQFPSHSVIEKGQTVTLRCDPISGHDNLYWYRRVMGKEIKFLLHFVKESKQDESGMPNNRFLAERTGGTYSTLKVQPAELEDSGVYFCASKAGLAFSDEQFFGPGTRLTVL.